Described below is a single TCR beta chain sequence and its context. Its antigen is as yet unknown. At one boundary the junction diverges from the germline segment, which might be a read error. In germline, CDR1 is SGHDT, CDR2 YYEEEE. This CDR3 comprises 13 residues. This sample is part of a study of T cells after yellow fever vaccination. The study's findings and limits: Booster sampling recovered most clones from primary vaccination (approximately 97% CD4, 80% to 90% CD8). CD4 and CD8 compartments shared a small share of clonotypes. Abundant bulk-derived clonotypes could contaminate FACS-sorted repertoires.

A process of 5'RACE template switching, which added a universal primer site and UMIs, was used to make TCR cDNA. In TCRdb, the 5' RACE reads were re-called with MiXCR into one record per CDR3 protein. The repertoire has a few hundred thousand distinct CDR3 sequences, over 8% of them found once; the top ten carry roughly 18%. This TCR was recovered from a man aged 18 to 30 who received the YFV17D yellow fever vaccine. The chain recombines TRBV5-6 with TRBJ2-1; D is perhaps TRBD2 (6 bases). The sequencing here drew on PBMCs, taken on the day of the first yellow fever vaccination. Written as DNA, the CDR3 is TGTGCCTGCAGCTTGCAAGACCGGGACTCAACTCTCTTC. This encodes CACSLQDRDSTLF.